The sample holds a few counts of the clone carrying this T cell receptor (beta chain). Per the germline V gene, CDR1 is MGHRA and CDR2 is YSYEKL. The CDR3 has 15 residues. Losses at the gene ends were 3 bases for V and 2 bases for J; bases not matched to a gene: 5. This sample stems from a study of T-cell memory formation after mild COVID-19. Whole-study context: Among the donors, TCR clusters were largely specific to each donor.

TCRdb processed the 5' RACE reads anew with MiXCR; each CDR3 protein has one entry. This sample has approximately 400,000 distinct CDR3 sequences, with about a sixth found just once. This TCR came from a man aged 18 to 29 who had mild COVID-19 (a few samples of this study predate the infection). Cell type and time point are not known. Specimen: PBMCs or a T cell subset sorted from them (not recorded which). The chain has TRBV4-1 and TRBJ2-3, with 7 nucleotides matching TRBD1. CDR3 amino acids: CASSQRQGVTDTQYF. The CDR3 bases are TGCGCCAGCAGCCAGAGACAGGGAGTCACAGATACGCAGTATTTT.